This T cell receptor beta chain appears in the sequencing data of a study of CD8 T cells in Susac syndrome. Study-wide findings and caveats: In Susac patients, clonal expansion was not detected in CD4+ cells. By the study's own acknowledgment, its TCR sequencing and HLA analysis included relatively few individuals.

TCR beta was sequenced from blood CD8+ and CD4+ T cells. While CD8+ and CD4+ T cells were isolated negatively, TEMRA cells were enriched by FACS. Random hexamers were used to reverse transcribe an amount of about 0.45 to 1 ug RNA. TCRdb redid the calling of the immunoSEQ multiplex PCR reads with MiXCR, one entry per CDR3 protein. This sample has approximately 190,000 distinct CDR3 sequences; 90% to 95% occur once, and the top ten carry around 0.085%. The CDR3 covers 16 residues. Losses at the gene ends were 0 bases for V and 1 base for J; bases not matched to a gene: 1. Germline lookup yields CDR1 SGHNT and CDR2 YYREEE (reference sequence). Regarding this clonotype: Its antigen is as yet unknown.

The chain combines TRBV5-4 with TRBJ2-5, with 12 bases matching TRBD2. Input material: CD4+ T cells from PBMCs. The TCR was taken from a human donor with Susac syndrome. Written as DNA, the CDR3 is TGTGCCAGCAGCTTGGTGACTAGCGGGGGCCAAGAGACCCAGTACTTC. It codes for CASSLVTSGGQETQYF.